The clone carrying this T cell receptor (beta chain) was observed a single time. Germline CDR1 is KGHSH and CDR2 is LQKENI. V gave up 4 bases and J gave up 5 bases, with 11 bases separating them. CDR3 size: 13 residues. Here immunoSEQ multiplex PCR was the method, and the copy in TCRdb shows in-frame clones only, minus some. The sample yields about 210,000 clones, about 89% seen once. The data belong to a study of blood T cell repertoires in COVID-19. The specimen was peripheral blood. The rearrangement uses TRBV18 and TRBJ2-5; D uncertain. The clonotype comes from a woman aged 40 to 55 with acute or convalescent COVID-19. This CDR3 is CASSLTSRETQYF. The DNA for the CDR3 is TGTGCCAGCTCACTGACCTCGAGGGAGACCCAGTACTTC.